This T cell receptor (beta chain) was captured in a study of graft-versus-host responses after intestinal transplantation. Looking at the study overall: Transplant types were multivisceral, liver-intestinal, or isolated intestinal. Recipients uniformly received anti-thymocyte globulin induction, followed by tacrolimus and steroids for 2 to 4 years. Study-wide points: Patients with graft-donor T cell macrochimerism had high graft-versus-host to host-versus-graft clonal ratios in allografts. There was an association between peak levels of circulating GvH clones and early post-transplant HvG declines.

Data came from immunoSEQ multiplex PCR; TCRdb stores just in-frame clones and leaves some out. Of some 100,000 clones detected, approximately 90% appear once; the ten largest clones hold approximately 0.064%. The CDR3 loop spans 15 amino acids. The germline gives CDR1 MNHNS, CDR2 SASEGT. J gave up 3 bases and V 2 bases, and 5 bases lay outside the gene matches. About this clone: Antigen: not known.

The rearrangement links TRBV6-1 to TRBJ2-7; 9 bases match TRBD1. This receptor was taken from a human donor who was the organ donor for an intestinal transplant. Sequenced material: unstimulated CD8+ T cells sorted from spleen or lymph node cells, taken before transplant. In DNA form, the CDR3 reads TGTGCCAGCAGTGAACGTGGGACAGGGTTCTACGAGCAGTACTTC. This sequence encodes CASSERGTGFYEQYF.